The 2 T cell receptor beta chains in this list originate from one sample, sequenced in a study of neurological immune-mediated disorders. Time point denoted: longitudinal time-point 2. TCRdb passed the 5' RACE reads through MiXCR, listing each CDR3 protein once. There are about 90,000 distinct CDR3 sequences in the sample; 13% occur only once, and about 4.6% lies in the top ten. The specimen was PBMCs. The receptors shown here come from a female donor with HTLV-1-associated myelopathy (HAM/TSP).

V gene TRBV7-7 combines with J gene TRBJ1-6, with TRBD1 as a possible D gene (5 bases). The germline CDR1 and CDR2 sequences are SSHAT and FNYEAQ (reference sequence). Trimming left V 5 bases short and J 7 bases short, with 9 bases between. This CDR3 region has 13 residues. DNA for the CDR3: TGTGCCAGCAGCGCGGGACGGAATTCACCCCTCCACTTT. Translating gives CASSAGRNSPLHF. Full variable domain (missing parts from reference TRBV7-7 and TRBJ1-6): GAGVSQSPRYKVTKRGQDVTLRCDPISSHATLYWYQQALGQGPEFLTYFNYEAQPDKSGLPSDRFSAERPEGSISTLTIQRTEQRDSAMYRCASSAGRNSPLHFGNGTRLTVT.

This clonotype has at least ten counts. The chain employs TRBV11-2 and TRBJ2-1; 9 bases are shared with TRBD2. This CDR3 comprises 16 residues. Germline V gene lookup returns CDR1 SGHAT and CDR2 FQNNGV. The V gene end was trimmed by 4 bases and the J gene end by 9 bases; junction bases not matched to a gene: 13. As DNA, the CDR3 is TGTGCCAGCAGCTCAGCTAGCGGGGTCTTATATGGTGAGCAGTTCTTC. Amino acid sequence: CASSSASGVLYGEQFF.